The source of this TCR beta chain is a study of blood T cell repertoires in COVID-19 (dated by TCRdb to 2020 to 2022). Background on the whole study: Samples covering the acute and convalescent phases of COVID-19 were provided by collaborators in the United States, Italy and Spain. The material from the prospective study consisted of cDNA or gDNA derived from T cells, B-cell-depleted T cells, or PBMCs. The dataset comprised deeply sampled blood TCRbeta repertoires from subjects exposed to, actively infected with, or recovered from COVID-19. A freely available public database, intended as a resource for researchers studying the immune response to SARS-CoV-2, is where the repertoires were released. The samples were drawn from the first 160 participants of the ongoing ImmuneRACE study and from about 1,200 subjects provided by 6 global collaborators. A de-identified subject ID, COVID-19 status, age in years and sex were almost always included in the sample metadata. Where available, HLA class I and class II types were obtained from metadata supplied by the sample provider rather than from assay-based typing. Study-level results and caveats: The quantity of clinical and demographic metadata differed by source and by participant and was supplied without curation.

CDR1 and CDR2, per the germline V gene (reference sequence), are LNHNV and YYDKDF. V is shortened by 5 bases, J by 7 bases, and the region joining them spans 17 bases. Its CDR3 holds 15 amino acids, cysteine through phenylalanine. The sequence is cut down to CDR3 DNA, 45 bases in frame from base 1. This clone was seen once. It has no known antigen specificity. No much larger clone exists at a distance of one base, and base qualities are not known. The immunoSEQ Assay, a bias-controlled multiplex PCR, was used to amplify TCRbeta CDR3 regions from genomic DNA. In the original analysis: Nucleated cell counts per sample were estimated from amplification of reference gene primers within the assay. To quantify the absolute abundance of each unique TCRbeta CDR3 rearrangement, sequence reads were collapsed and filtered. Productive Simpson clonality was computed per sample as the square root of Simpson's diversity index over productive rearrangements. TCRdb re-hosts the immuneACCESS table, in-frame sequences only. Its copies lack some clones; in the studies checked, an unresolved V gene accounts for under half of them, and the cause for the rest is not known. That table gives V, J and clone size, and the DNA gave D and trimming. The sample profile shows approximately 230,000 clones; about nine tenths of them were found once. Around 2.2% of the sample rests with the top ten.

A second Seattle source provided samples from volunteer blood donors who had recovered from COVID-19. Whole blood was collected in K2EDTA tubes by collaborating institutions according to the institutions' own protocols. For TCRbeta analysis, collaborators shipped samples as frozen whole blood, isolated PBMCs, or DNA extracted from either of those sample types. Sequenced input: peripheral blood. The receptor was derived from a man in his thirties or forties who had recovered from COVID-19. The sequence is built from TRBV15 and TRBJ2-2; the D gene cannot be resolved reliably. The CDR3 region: CATSPLAGDLGELFF. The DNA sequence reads TGTGCCACCAGCCCCTTGGCAGGCGACCTCGGGGAGCTGTTTTTT.